Listed here are 18 T cell receptor beta chains from one sample, sequenced in a study of T cell repertoires in cytomegalovirus infection. Antigens for these TCRs are unknown. One entry per CDR3 protein results from TCRdb running MiXCR on the reads. In the table there are around 310,000 distinct CDR3 sequences, about 29% of which are singletons. Sample: cultured PBMCs, taken from culture after CMV antigen stimulation. All receptors derive from a human donor in good health (CMV status not recorded). Some clones in this sample may be carry-over from other donors' samples.

This clonotype was picked up a small number of times. The V and J genes are TRBV7-9 and TRBJ2-5, with 12 bases fitting TRBD2. This CDR3 region has 15 residues. V dropped 3 bases and J dropped 5; count of bases not matched to a gene: 4. In germline, CDR1 is SEHNR, CDR2 FQNEAQ (reference sequence). The CDR3 DNA sequence: TGTGCCAGCAGCTTCCTAGCGGGAGGGCCCGAGACCCAGTACTTC. Translated, it gives CASSFLAGGPETQYF.

This clonotype has ten or more counts. The CDR3 here is CASSLRTAYNEQFF. CDR3 coding DNA: TGTGCCAGCAGCTTAAGGACGGCCTACAATGAGCAGTTCTTC. This chain uses TRBV7-2 with TRBJ2-1; D is uncertain. The CDR3 runs to 14 residues. Germline V gives CDR1 SGHTA, CDR2 FQGNSA. V lost 2 bases, J lost 2 bases, and 7 bases lay in between.

The V and J genes are TRBV12-3 or TRBV12-4 and TRBJ1-5; 9 nucleotides match TRBD1. There are 15 residues in the CDR3. Trimming took 3 bases from V and 6 from J; bases not matched to a gene: 6. This chain's CDR3 is CASSFVQGAGQPQHF. CDR3 DNA sequence: TGTGCCAGCAGTTTTGTACAGGGGGCTGGTCAGCCCCAGCATTTT.

V usage is TRBV12-3 or TRBV12-4 and J usage is TRBJ1-4, with a possible D match to TRBD1 (5 bases). The CDR3 consists of 15 residues. Trimming cost V 7 bases and J 4 bases, with 16 bases left between them. The CDR3 DNA reads TGTGCCAGCAAACTTGGAGGGGAGGTTAATGAAAAACTGTTTTTT. Residues: CASKLGGEVNEKLFF.

This clonotype came up a few times. The V gene is TRBV7-8, the J gene TRBJ2-7, with 7 bases lining up with TRBD2. This CDR3 region has 15 residues. Germline trimming cut 5 bases from V and 3 bases from J; bases unmatched to any gene: 10. Germline V gene sequence: CDR1 SGHVS, CDR2 FQNEAQ. DNA of the CDR3: TGTGCCAGCAGCCCTAGAGCGGGAAACTACTACGAGCAGTACTTC. Translating it yields CASSPRAGNYYEQYF.

The J gene is TRBJ1-6, the V gene TRBV7-6; D is possibly TRBD1 (5 bases). V was trimmed by 3 bases and J by 7 bases, leaving 10 bases between them. Germline values: CDR1 SGHVS, CDR2 FNYEAQ. The CDR3 is 14 residues long. The CDR3 loop is CASSLASGNSPLHF. The CDR3 DNA follows: TGTGCCAGCAGCTTGGCATCAGGGAATTCACCCCTCCACTTT.

The rearrangement links TRBV28 to TRBJ1-5; 7 bases line up with TRBD1. The CDR3 length is 16 residues. V dropped 2 bases and J dropped 1; count of bases not matched to a gene: 5. Germline V CDR1 and CDR2: MDHEN, SYDVKM. For the CDR3, the DNA is TGTGCCAGCAGTTTACGACAGGGAAACAGCAATCAGCCCCAGCATTTT. It translates to CASSLRQGNSNQPQHF.

The rearrangement joins TRBV28 to TRBJ1-6; weak D call: TRBD1 (6 bases). Deletions cut 11 bases from V and 3 bases from J, with 11 bases between. Germline CDR1 and CDR2: MDHEN and SYDVKM. This CDR3 is built from 13 residues. Written as DNA, the CDR3 is TGTGCCTGCCGGACAGTCTATAATTCACCCCTCCACTTT. Amino acids: CACRTVYNSPLHF.

This clonotype has a handful of counts. This sequence joins TRBV12-3 or TRBV12-4 and TRBJ2-2; TRBD2 matches at 11 bases. V shed 4 bases, J shed 7 bases, and the junction held 17 bases outside the gene matches. CDR3 length: 19 residues. CDR3 protein: CASSYRPFLAGGHNGELFF. The CDR3 region has the DNA TGTGCCAGCAGTTACCGGCCTTTTTTAGCGGGAGGGCATAACGGGGAGCTGTTTTTT.

The chain uses TRBV18 and TRBJ2-6; the match to TRBD1 covers 8 bases. The CDR3 contains 18 residues. With V trimmed by 3 bases and J by 0 bases, 7 bases remained unmatched. The V gene's germline CDR1 is KGHSH and CDR2 LQKENI. CDR3 sequence (DNA): TGTGCCAGCTCACCCGGGGACAGGTTAATCTCTGGGGCCAACGTCCTGACTTTC. Translating it yields CASSPGDRLISGANVLTF.

This chain uses TRBV7-6 with TRBJ2-7, with D tentatively TRBD1 (5 bases). Germline V gives CDR1 SGHVS, CDR2 FNYEAQ. The CDR3 has 14 residues. V gave up 6 bases and J gave up 5 bases, with 17 bases separating them. DNA of the CDR3: TGTGCCAGCAGTTTAAGGGGCGCGTTCGACGAGCAGTACTTC. Residues: CASSLRGAFDEQYF.

The chain has TRBV29-1 and TRBJ2-3, with TRBD1 matching 7 bases. The V gene's germline CDR1 is SQVTM and CDR2 ANQGSEA. Trimming at V came to 6 bases and at J to 10 bases, leaving 4 bases not matched to a gene. CDR3 length: 10 residues. The CDR3 DNA reads TGCAGCGTGCGGACAGGCCCGCAGTATTTT. It specifies CSVRTGPQYF.

The chain is built from TRBV27 and TRBJ2-5, with D perhaps TRBD1 (6 bases). With 4 bases removed from V and 0 bases from J, the gap between germline ends came to 9 bases. The CDR3 runs 14 residues. The germline gives CDR1 MNHEY, CDR2 SMNVEV (reference sequence). CDR3 loop: CASSSDRDQETQYF. The CDR3 DNA reads TGTGCCAGCAGTTCGGACAGAGACCAAGAGACCCAGTACTTC.

This clonotype was detected only a few times. This chain connects TRBV19 to TRBJ2-1; the match to TRBD2 covers 7 bases. The CDR3 is made up of 15 amino acids. The germline V gene encodes CDR1 LNHDA and CDR2 SQIVND (reference sequence). With 2 bases clipped from V and 4 bases from J, the junction kept 5 bases outside the gene matches. The CDR3 region has the DNA TGTGCCAGTAGTATACGGGAGGCGCTATACAATGAGCAGTTCTTC. Its translation is CASSIREALYNEQFF. The complete variable domain, with remaining parts taken from reference TRBV19 and TRBJ2-1, reads DGGITQSPKYLFRKEGQNVTLSCEQNLNHDAMYWYRQDPGQGLRLIYYSQIVNDFQKGDIAEGYSVSREKKESFPLTVTSAQKNPTAFYLCASSIREALYNEQFFGPGTRLTVL.

On this clonotype itself: A read error may explain this, as a much larger clone is one base away. The rearrangement joins TRBV6-1 to TRBJ2-3, with D perhaps matching TRBD2 (5 bases). The germline gives CDR1 MNHNS, CDR2 SASEGT. The CDR3 runs 17 residues. CDR3 coding DNA: TGTGCCAGCAGTGAAGCGCGTTGGCGGGTGTCTGCAGATACGCAGAATTTT. The encoded protein is CASSEARWRVSADTQNF.

This chain links TRBV12-3 or TRBV12-4 with TRBJ2-7; 8 bases agree with TRBD2. Trimming took 6 bases from V and 0 from J; bases not matched to a gene: 4. CDR3 size: 14 residues. The DNA for the CDR3 is TGTGCCAGCAGGGCCGGGACTAGCTCCTACGAGCAGTACTTC. It encodes CASRAGTSSYEQYF.

This clonotype was counted only a few times. The chain couples TRBV7-3 to TRBJ1-1; 8 bases are shared with TRBD1. The ends lost 5 bases at V and 8 bases at J; junction bases unmatched: 7. Germline lookup yields CDR1 SGHTA and CDR2 FQGTGA. CDR3 length: 13 residues. The DNA for the CDR3 is TGTGCCAGCAGCAAACAGGGGGGAGAAGAAGCTTTCTTT. As protein: CASSKQGGEEAFF. Drawing the rest from reference TRBV7-3 and TRBJ1-1, the complete variable domain is GAGVSQTPSNKVTEKGKYVELRCDPISGHTALYWYRQSLGQGPEFLIYFQGTGAADDSGLPNDRFFAVRPEGSVSTLKIQRTERGDSAVYLCASSKQGGEEAFFGQGTRLTVV.

This clonotype appeared a few times. This chain links TRBV4-2 with TRBJ2-2; unclear D gene. Germline V lookup: CDR1 LGHNA, CDR2 YNFKEQ. The CDR3 length is 14 residues. V was trimmed by 1 base and J by 7 bases, leaving 10 bases between them. The CDR3 nucleotides read TGTGCCAGCAGCCAAGGAACCTTTGGCGGGGAGCTGTTTTTT. Its translation: CASSQGTFGGELFF.